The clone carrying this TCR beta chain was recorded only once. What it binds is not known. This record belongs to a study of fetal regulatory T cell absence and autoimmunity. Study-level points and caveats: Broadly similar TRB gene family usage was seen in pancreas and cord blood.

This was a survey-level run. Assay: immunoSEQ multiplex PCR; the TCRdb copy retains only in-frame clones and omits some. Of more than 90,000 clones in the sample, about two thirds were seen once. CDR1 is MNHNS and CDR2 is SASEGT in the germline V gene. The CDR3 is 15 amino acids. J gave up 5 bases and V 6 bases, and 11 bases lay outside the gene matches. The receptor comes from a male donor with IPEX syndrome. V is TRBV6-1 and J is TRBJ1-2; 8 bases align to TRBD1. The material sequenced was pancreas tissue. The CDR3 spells CASRRDRIRLYGYTF. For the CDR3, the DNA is TGTGCCAGCAGGAGGGACAGGATAAGGTTATATGGCTACACCTTC.